The present TCR beta chain was sequenced within a study of blood T cell repertoires in COVID-19. Study details: Spain, Italy and the United States supplied samples that represented acute and convalescent COVID-19. T cells, B-cell-depleted T cells, or PBMCs provided the cDNA or gDNA that served as material.

V lost 4 bases to trimming and J lost 0 bases; unmatched junction nucleotides: 4. The CDR3 spans 16 residues. CDR1 and CDR2 from the germline V gene are SEHNR and FQNEAQ (reference sequence). Ages ranged from about 18 to 89 years, with residence in around 24 US areas. Participants had their cohort set by participant-reported clinical history. Here immunoSEQ multiplex PCR was the method, and the copy in TCRdb shows in-frame clones only, minus some. The repertoire holds approximately 200,000 clones, with over 75% as singletons. Sequenced input: PBMCs or T cells enriched from blood (not recorded which). This clonotype was sampled from a man in his forties who had recovered from COVID-19. The chain joins TRBV7-9 to TRBJ2-3, with 10 bases that match TRBD2. As DNA, the CDR3 is TGTGCCAGCAGCTCCGGACTAGCGGCCAGCACAGATACGCAGTATTTT. Protein product: CASSSGLAASTDTQYF.